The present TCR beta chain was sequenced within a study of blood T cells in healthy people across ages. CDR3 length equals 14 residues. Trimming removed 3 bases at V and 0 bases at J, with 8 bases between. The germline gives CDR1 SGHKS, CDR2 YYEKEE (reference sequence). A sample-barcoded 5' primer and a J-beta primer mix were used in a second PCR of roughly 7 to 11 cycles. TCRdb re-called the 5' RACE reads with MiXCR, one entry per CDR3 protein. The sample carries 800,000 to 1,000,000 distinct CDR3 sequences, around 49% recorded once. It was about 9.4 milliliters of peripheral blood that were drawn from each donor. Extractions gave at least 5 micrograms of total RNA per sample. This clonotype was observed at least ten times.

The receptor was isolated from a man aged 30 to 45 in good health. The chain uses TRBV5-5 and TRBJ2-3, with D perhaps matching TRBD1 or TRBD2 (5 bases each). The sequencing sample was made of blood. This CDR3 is CASSSGPSTDTQYF. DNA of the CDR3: TGTGCCAGCAGCTCGGGACCTAGCACAGATACGCAGTATTTT. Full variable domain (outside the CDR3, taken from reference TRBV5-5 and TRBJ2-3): DAGVTQSPTHLIKTRGQQVTLRCSPISGHKSVSWYQQVLGQGPQFIFQYYEKEERGRGNFPDRFSARQFPNYSSELNVNALLLGDSALYLCASSSGPSTDTQYFGPGTRLTVL.